The sequence of this T cell receptor (beta chain) was determined in a study of PD-1 blockade in mismatch repair-deficient tumors (TCRdb year 2017). For the wider study: Between late 2013 and late 2016, the trial enrolled 75 to 95 consecutive patients with roughly eleven types of mismatch repair-deficient cancer, all of whom had received prior treatment and were progressing. Tumor-associated T cell clones in the peripheral blood of patients responding to PD-1 blockade were tracked using deep sequencing of TCR CDR3 regions.

What the study reported, not specific to this receptor: After pembrolizumab, tumor-resident clones, which were often undetectable in blood before treatment, expanded rapidly and then contracted, generally ahead of radiologic responses.

Cut back by 3 bases and 5 bases, the V and J ends lie 19 bases apart. The germline V gene yields MDHEN for CDR1 and SYDVKM for CDR2. The CDR3, cysteine through phenylalanine, is 17 amino acids long. Only the CDR3 DNA is retained, 51 bases long and in frame from the first base. The library relied on the immunoSEQ multiplex PCR assay. TCRdb obtained this table from immuneACCESS and retained in-frame rearrangements with V and J assigned. These tables miss some clones; where compared with another copy, unresolved V genes account for less than half of the shortfall, and the remainder is unexplained. The sample table contains approximately 130,000 clones; only one count was recorded for 86% of them. About 13% of the sample is taken by the ten largest. For each enrolled patient, mismatch repair deficiency was established using either polymerase chain reaction or immunohistochemistry. TCR sequencing was performed for a few patients who responded to pembrolizumab therapy. The phase II trial prospectively evaluated PD-1 blockade with pembrolizumab in advanced mismatch repair-deficient cancers, independent of tissue of origin. Peripheral blood T cell samples were gathered serially, both before PD-1 blockade started and at multiple time points afterward. Blood sampling time points were reported as weeks after the first dose of pembrolizumab.

Only one count was recorded for this clone. No cognate antigen has been identified for it. The sample holds no much larger clone one base away, and base qualities are not on file. The source material was peripheral blood, sampled 44 weeks after starting pembrolizumab. The sequence is built from TRBV28 and TRBJ1-4, with a tentative D gene TRBD1 over 5 matching bases. The sequence was collected from an adult with mismatch repair-deficient cancer. The DNA sequence is given as TGTGCCAGCAGTTTTTTCCCTAAAGACAGTAAAAATGAAAAACTGTTTTTT. Translated, it gives CASSFFPKDSKNEKLFF.